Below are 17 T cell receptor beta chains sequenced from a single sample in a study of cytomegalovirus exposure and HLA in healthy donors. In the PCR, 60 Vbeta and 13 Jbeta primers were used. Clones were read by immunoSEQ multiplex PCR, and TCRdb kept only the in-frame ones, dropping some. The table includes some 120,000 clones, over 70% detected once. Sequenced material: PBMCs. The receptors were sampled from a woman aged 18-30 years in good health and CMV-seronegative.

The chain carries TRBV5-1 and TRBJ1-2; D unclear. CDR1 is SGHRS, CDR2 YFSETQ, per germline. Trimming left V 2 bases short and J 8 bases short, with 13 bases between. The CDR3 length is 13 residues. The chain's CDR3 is CASSFSEGGGYTF. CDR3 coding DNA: TGCGCCAGCAGCTTTTCCGAAGGAGGAGGCTACACCTTC.

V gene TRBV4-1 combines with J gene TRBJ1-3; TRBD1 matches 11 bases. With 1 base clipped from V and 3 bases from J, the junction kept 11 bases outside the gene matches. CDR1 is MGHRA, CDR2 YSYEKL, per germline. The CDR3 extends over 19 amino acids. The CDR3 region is CASSQAPGGTGGHGNTIYF. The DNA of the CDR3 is TGCGCCAGCAGCCAAGCCCCGGGCGGGACAGGGGGACATGGAAACACCATATATTTT.

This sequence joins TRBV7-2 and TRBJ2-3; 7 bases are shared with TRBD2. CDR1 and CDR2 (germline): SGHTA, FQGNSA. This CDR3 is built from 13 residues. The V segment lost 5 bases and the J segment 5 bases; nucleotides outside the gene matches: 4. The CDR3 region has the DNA TGTGCCAGCAGCCCGTCTAGCGGAGATACGCAGTATTTT. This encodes CASSPSSGDTQYF.

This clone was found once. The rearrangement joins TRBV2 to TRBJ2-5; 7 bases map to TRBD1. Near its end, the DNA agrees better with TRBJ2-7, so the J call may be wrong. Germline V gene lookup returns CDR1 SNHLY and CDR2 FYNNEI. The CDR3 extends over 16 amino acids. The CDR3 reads CASTNPPGQPPYEQYF. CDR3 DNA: TGTGCCAGCACCAACCCGCCGGGACAGCCCCCTTACGAGCAGTACTTC.

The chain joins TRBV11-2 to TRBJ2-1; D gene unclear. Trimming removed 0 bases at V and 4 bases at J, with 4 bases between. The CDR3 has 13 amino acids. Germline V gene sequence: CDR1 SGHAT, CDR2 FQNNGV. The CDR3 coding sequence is TGTGCCAGCAGCTTAGAACGGTACAATGAGCAGTTCTTC. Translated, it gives CASSLERYNEQFF.

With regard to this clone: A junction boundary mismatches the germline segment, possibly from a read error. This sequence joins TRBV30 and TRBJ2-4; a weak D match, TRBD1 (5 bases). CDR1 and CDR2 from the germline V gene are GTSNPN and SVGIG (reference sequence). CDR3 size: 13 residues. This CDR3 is CAWNGAPKNSQYF. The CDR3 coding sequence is TGTGCCTGGAATGGGGCGCCCAAAAACAGTCAGTACTTC.

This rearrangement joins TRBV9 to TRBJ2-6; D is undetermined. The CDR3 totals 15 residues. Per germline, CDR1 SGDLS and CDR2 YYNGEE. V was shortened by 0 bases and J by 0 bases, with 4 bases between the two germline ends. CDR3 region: CASSVGASGANVLTF. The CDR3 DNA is TGTGCCAGCAGCGTAGGGGCCTCTGGGGCCAACGTCCTGACTTTC.

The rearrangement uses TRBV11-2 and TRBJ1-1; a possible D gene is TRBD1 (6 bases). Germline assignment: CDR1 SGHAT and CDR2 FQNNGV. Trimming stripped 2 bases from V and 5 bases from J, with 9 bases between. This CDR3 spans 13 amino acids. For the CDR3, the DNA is TGTGCCAGCAGCTTAACAGGGCAAACTGAAGCTTTCTTT. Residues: CASSLTGQTEAFF. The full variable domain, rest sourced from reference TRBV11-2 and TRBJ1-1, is EAGVAQSPRYKIIEKRQSVAFWCNPISGHATLYWYQQILGQGPKLLIQFQNNGVVDDSQLPKDRFSAERLKGVDSTLKIQPAKLEDSAVYLCASSLTGQTEAFFGQGTRLTVV.

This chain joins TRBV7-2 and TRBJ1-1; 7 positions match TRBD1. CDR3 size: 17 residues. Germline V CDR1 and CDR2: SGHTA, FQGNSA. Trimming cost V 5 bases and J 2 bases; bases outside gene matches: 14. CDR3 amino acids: CASSPSRQGPFNTEAFF. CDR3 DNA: TGTGCCAGCAGCCCCTCCCGACAGGGTCCCTTTAACACTGAAGCTTTCTTT.

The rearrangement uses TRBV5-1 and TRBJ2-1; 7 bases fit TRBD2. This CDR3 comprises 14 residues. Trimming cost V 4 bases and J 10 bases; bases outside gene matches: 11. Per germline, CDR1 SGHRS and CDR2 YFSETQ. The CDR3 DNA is TGCGCCAGCAGCGGGGGGGGTTCGCTGAGGGAGCAGTTCTTC. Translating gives CASSGGGSLREQFF.

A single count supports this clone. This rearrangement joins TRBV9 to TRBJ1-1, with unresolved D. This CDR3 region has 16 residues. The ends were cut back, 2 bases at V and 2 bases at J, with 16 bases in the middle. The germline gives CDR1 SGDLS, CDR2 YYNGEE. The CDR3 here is CASSVGHFTGNTEAFF. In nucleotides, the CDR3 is TGTGCCAGCAGCGTCGGTCATTTCACGGGAAACACTGAAGCTTTCTTT.

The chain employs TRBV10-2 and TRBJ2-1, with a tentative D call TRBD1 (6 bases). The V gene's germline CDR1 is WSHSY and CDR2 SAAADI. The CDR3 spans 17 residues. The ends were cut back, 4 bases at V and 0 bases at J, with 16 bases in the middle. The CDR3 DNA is TGCGCCAGCAGTGTCCACGGCCAGGGGAGCTCCTACAATGAGCAGTTCTTC. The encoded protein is CASSVHGQGSSYNEQFF.

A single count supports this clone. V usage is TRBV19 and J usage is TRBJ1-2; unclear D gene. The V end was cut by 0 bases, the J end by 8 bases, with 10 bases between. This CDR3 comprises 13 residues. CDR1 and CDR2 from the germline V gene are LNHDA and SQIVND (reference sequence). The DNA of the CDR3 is TGTGCCAGTAGTATAGAGGGCCACTCGGGCTACACCTTC. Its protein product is CASSIEGHSGYTF. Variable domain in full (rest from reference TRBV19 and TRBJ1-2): DGGITQSPKYLFRKEGQNVTLSCEQNLNHDAMYWYRQDPGQGLRLIYYSQIVNDFQKGDIAEGYSVSREKKESFPLTVTSAQKNPTAFYLCASSIEGHSGYTFGSGTRLTVV.

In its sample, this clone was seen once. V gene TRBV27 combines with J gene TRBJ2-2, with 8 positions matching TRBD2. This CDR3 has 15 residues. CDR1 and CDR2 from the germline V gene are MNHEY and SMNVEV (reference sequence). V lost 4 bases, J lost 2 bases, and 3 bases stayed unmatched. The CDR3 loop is CASSSGTSNTGELFF. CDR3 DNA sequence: TGTGCCAGCAGTTCCGGGACTAGTAACACCGGGGAGCTGTTTTTT.

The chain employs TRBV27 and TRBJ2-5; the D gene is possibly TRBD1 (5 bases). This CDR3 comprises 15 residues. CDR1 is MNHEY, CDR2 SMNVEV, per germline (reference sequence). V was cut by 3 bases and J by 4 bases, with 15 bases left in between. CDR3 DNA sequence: TGTGCCAGCAGTTTCAGGTCAAAGGGGCTAGAGACCCAGTACTTC. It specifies CASSFRSKGLETQYF.

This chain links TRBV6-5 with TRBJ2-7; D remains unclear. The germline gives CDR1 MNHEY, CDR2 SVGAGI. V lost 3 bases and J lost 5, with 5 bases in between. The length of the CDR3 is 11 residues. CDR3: CASSYVNEQYF. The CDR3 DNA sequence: TGTGCCAGCAGTTATGTTAACGAGCAGTACTTC.

The CDR3 region is CASSLGTASPYEQYF. The CDR3 DNA is TGCGCCAGCAGCCTCGGGACAGCGAGCCCCTACGAGCAGTACTTC. J is TRBJ2-7 and V is TRBV5-1; 7 positions match TRBD1. This CDR3 spans 15 amino acids. CDR1 and CDR2 from the germline V gene are SGHRS and YFSETQ. V lost 4 bases, J lost 2 bases, and 9 bases stayed unmatched. Together with reference TRBV5-1 and TRBJ2-7, the CDR3 gives the full variable domain: KAGVTQTPRYLIKTRGQQVTLSCSPISGHRSVSWYQQTPGQGLQFLFEYFSETQRNKGNFPGRFSGRQFSNSRSEMNVSTLELGDSALYLCASSLGTASPYEQYFGPGTRLTVT.